The T cell receptor beta chain under discussion was sequenced for a study of blood T cell repertoires in COVID-19. The overall study: COVID-19 samples from acute and convalescent phases originated in the United States, Italy and Spain.

Using immunoSEQ multiplex PCR, the repertoire was profiled, and TCRdb retains in-frame clones only, with some absent. The sample contains a few hundred thousand clones, about 83% of which appear only once. Unmatched junction bases numbered 7, after V lost 3 bases and J lost 4 bases. CDR3 length: 16 amino acids. The germline V gene encodes CDR1 SGHRS and CDR2 YFSETQ. Only a few counts were recorded for this clone. Clinical history as reported by participants underpinned cohort assignment. Recovery among Cohort 3 donors was established by two negative PCRs, clearance, or symptom resolution. Sequencing used PBMCs or T cells enriched from blood (not recorded which). This chain uses TRBV5-1 with TRBJ1-4; 9 bases match TRBD1. This TCR was recovered from a woman aged 40 to 49 who had recovered from COVID-19. The CDR3, as DNA: TGCGCCAGCAGCTCGGGACAGGGAGACGGTAATGAAAAACTGTTTTTT. It encodes CASSSGQGDGNEKLFF.